This is a list of T cell receptor beta chains from one sample in a study of cytomegalovirus exposure and HLA in healthy donors. Data came from immunoSEQ multiplex PCR; TCRdb stores just in-frame clones and leaves some out. The profile shows around 64,000 clones, about 60% of them singletons. Sample: PBMCs. The receptors were gathered from a woman aged 50 to 60 in good health and CMV-seronegative. Both conserved end residues are part of each CDR3. The D gene is left open where the match is weak. Expanded clones are given a class, and other clones once, few, many or no size at all.

j_gene: TRBJ2-3
v_gene: TRBV5-1
abundance: NA
d_gene: NA
CDR3nt: TGCGCCAGCAGCTTCAGGGGAGGGGAGGGTACGCAGTATTTT
CDR3aa: CASSFRGGEGTQYF

j_gene: TRBJ2-6
v_gene: TRBV6-4
abundance: NA
d_gene: NA
CDR3nt: TGTGCCAGCAGTGACTCGTTCAGGGCCTCTATCTCTGGGGCCAACGTCCTGACTTTC
CDR3aa: CASSDSFRASISGANVLTF

j_gene: TRBJ1-2
v_gene: TRBV28
abundance: NA
d_gene: NA
CDR3nt: TGTGCCACGGCCGGGTTCGGCTATGGCTACACCTTC
CDR3aa: CATAGFGYGYTF

j_gene: TRBJ2-7
v_gene: TRBV7-2
abundance: NA
d_gene: TRBD1
CDR3nt: TGTGCCAGCAGCCGCTCTGGGACAGGGGGCTCCTTTTCCTACGAGCAGTACTTC
CDR3aa: CASSRSGTGGSFSYEQYF

j_gene: TRBJ1-3
v_gene: TRBV29-1
abundance: few
d_gene: TRBD1
CDR3nt: TGCAGCGTTAGCCGGGACAGGGGAAACACCATATATTTT
CDR3aa: CSVSRDRGNTIYF

j_gene: TRBJ2-3
v_gene: TRBV7-2
abundance: few
d_gene: TRBD2
CDR3nt: TGTGCCAGCAGCTTAGCTCCAATAGCGGGTACGCAGTATTTT
CDR3aa: CASSLAPIAGTQYF

j_gene: TRBJ2-3
v_gene: TRBV11-2
abundance: NA
d_gene: TRBD2
CDR3nt: TGTGCCAGCAGCCTTTTGACTAGCGGGTCCACAGATACGCAGTATTTT
CDR3aa: CASSLLTSGSTDTQYF

j_gene: TRBJ2-1
v_gene: TRBV7-8
abundance: NA
d_gene: TRBD2
CDR3nt: TGTGCCAGCAGCTTGGGACTAGCGGGAACCAATGAGCAGTTCTTC
CDR3aa: CASSLGLAGTNEQFF

j_gene: TRBJ2-5
v_gene: TRBV5-6
abundance: NA
d_gene: NA
CDR3nt: TGTGCCAGCAGCTTGCTCCTGACGGGGACCCAGTACTTC
CDR3aa: CASSLLLTGTQYF

j_gene: TRBJ1-4
v_gene: TRBV18
abundance: NA
d_gene: TRBD1
CDR3nt: TGTGCCAGCTCACTCCAGGGGGTTAATGAAAAACTGTTTTTT
CDR3aa: CASSLQGVNEKLFF

j_gene: TRBJ1-3
v_gene: TRBV19
abundance: NA
d_gene: NA
CDR3nt: TGTGCCAGTACCCATTGGGGGCAAACAGGCTCTGGAAACACCATATATTTT
CDR3aa: CASTHWGQTGSGNTIYF

j_gene: TRBJ2-2
v_gene: TRBV5-1
abundance: NA
d_gene: NA
CDR3nt: TGCGCCAGCAGCTTTCCAGGGGGGATTTACGGGGAGCTGTTTTTT
CDR3aa: CASSFPGGIYGELFF

j_gene: TRBJ2-7
v_gene: TRBV11-3
abundance: NA
d_gene: TRBD2
CDR3nt: TGTGCCAGCACCTTTGGCGGGAGAGAGATTTCCGAGCAGTACTTC
CDR3aa: CASTFGGREISEQYF

j_gene: TRBJ1-5
v_gene: TRBV19
abundance: once
d_gene: TRBD1
CDR3nt: TGTGCCAGTACATCACCGGGACAGGGAAAGCCCCAGCATTTT
CDR3aa: CASTSPGQGKPQHF

j_gene: TRBJ2-7
v_gene: TRBV4-2
abundance: many
d_gene: NA
CDR3nt: TGTGCCAGCAGCCAAGAATGGCAGTCCTACGAGCAGTACTTC
CDR3aa: CASSQEWQSYEQYF